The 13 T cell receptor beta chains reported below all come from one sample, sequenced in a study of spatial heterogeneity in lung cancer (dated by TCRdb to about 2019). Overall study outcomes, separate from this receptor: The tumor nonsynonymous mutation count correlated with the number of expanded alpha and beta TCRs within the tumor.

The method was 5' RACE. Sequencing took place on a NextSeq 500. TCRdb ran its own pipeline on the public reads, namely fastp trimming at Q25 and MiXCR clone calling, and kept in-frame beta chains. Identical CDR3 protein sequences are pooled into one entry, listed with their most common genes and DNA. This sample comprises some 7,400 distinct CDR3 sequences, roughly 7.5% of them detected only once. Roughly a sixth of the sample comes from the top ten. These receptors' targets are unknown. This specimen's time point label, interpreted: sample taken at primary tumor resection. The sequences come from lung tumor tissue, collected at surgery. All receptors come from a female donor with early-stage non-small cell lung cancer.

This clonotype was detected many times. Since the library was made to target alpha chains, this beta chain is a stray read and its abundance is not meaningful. The CDR3 DNA reads as TGCAGCGTTCAAGGGCAGCCTAACACTGAAGCTTTCTTT. Protein product: CSVQGQPNTEAFF. The chain combines TRBV29-1 with TRBJ1-1; D is unclear. CDR1 is SQVTM, CDR2 ANQGSEA, per germline. The CDR3 is 13 amino acids. Trimming cost V 5 bases and J 2 bases, with 12 bases left between them.

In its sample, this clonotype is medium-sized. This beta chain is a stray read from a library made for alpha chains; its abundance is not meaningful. CDR3 sequence: CATSDSTPGQGSDTQYF. CDR3 nucleotide sequence: TGTGCCACCAGTGATTCTACGCCGGGACAGGGGTCAGATACGCAGTATTTT. The rearrangement uses TRBV24-1 and TRBJ2-3, with 10 bases fitting TRBD1. CDR1 is KGHDR and CDR2 is SFDVKD in the germline V gene. The V segment lost 2 bases and the J segment 4 bases; nucleotides outside the gene matches: 8. CDR3 size: 17 residues.

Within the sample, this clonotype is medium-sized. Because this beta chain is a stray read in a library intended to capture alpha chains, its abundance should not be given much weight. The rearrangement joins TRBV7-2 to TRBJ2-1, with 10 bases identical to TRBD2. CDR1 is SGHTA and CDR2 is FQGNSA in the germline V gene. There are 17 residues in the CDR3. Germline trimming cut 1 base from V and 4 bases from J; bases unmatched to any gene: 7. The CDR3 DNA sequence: TGTGCCAGCAGCTTAGACCCTACTAGCGGGACTTACAATGAGCAGTTCTTC. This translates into CASSLDPTSGTYNEQFF.

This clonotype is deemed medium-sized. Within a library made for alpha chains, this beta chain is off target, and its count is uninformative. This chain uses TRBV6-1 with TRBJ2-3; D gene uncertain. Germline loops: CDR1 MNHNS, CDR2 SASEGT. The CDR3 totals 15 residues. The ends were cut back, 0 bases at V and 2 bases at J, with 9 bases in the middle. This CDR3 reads CASSEALGFTDTQYF. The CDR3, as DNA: TGTGCCAGCAGTGAAGCGTTGGGCTTCACAGATACGCAGTATTTT.

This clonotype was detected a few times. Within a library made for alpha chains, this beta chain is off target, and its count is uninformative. The CDR3 DNA sequence: TGTGCCAGCAGCTTAGACAGCCTTGACTACACCTTC. Protein product: CASSLDSLDYTF. V and J are TRBV11-3 and TRBJ1-2, with D unclear. The germline CDR1 and CDR2 sequences are SGHNT and YENEEA. This CDR3 contains 12 residues. Trimming pared 0 bases from V and 10 bases from J, leaving 9 bases between.

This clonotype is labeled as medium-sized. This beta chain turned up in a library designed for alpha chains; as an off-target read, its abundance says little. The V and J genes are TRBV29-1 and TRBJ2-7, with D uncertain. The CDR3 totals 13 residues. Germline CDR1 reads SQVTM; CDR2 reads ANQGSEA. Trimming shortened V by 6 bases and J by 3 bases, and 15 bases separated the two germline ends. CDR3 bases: TGCAGCGTCCGATGGGCGGAAAACTACGAGCAGTACTTC. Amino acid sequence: CSVRWAENYEQYF.

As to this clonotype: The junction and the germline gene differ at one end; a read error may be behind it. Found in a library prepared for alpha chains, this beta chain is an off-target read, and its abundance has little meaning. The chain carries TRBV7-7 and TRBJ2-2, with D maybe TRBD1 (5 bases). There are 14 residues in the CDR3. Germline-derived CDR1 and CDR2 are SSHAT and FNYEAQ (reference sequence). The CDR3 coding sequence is TGTGCTAGCAGCGACGGACAGAACACCGGGGAGCTGTTTTTT. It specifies CASSDGQNTGELFF.

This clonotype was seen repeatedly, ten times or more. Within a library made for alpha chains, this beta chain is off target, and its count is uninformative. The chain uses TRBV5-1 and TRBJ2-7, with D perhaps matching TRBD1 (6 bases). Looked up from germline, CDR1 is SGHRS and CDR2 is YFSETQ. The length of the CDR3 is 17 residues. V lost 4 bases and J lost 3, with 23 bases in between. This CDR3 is CASSPGTLLKGNYEQYF. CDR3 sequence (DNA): TGCGCCAGCAGCCCGGGGACACTTCTCAAGGGGAACTACGAGCAGTACTTC.

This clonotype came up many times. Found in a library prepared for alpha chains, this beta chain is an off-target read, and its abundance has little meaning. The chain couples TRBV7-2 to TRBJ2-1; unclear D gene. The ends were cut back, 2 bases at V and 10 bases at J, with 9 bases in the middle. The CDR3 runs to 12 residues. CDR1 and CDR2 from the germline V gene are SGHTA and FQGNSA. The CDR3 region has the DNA TGTGCCAGCAGCTTATACCCCAGAGAGCAGTTCTTC. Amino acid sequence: CASSLYPREQFF.

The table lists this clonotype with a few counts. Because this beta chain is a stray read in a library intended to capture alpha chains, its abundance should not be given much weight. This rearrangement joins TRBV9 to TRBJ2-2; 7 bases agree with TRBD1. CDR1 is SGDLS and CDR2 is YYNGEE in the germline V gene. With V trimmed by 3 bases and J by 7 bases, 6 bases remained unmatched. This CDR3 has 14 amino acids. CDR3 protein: CASSGNRGGGELFF. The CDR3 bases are TGTGCCAGCAGCGGCAACAGGGGCGGCGGGGAGCTGTTTTTT.

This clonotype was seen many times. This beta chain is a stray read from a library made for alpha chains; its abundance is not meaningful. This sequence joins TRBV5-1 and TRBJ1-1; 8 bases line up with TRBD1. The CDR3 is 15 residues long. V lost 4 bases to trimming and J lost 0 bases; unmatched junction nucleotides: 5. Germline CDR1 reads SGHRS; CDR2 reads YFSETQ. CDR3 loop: CASSPGQEMNTEAFF. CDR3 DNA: TGCGCCAGCAGCCCGGGACAGGAGATGAACACTGAAGCTTTCTTT.

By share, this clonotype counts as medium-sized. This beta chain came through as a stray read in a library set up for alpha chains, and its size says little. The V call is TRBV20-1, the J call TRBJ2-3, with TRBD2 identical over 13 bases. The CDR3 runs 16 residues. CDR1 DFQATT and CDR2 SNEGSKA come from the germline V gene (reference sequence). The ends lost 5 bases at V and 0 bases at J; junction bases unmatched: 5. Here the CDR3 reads CSARGLAGVSTDTQYF. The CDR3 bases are TGCAGTGCTCGCGGACTAGCGGGAGTTAGCACAGATACGCAGTATTTT.

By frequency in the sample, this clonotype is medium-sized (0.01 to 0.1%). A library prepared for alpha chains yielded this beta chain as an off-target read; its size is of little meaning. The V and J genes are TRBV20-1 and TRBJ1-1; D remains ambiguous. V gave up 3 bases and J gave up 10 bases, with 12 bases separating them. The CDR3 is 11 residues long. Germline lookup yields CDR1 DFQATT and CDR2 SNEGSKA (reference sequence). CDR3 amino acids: CSASQPAGAFF. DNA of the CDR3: TGCAGTGCTAGTCAGCCAGCCGGAGCTTTCTTT.